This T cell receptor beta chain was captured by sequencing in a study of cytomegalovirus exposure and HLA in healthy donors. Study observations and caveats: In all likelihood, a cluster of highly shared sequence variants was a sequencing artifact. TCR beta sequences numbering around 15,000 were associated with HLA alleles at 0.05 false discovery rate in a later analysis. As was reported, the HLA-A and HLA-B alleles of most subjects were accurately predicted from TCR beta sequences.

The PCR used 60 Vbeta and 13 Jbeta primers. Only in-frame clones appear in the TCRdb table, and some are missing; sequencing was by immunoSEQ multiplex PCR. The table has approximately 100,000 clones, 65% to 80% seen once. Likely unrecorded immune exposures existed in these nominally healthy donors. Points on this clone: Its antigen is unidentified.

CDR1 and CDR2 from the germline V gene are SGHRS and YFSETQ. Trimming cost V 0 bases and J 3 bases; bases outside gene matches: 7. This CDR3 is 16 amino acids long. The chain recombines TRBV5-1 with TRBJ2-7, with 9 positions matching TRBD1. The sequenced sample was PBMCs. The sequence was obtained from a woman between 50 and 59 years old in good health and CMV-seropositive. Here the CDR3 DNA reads TGCGCCAGCAGCTTGGCTAGGGGACAGGGACTCTACGAGCAGTACTTC. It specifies CASSLARGQGLYEQYF.